This TCR beta chain derives from a study of technical replicates of blood from a few donors (dated by TCRdb to about 2017). Regarding this clone: Its antigen is unknown. One base away there is no much larger clone; base qualities are not given.

Library generation was performed with the immunoSEQ multiplex PCR assay. TCRdb stores this immuneACCESS table with in-frame sequences only. Part of the clones is absent; in the studies checked, under half of the shortfall reflects unresolved V genes, and no reason is known for the rest. This sample gives nearly 80,000 clones in total; 85% to 95% of them show up just once. 0.39% of the sample rests with the top ten. This receptor was obtained from a human donor in good health. The sequencing input was T cells isolated from PBMCs.

Here the CDR3 is given as CASSYSSSYEQYF. The DNA sequence follows: TGTGCCAGCAGTTATTCTAGCTCCTACGAGCAGTACTTC. The chain joins TRBV27 to TRBJ2-7; the D gene lacks a confident call. The CDR3 runs 13 amino acids, cysteine and phenylalanine included. The read is trimmed to its CDR3 DNA, 39 bases read in frame from base 1. The junction carries 7 bases between V and J, which are trimmed by 4 bases and 0 bases respectively. CDR1 and CDR2 are read off the germline V gene (reference sequence) as MNHEY and SMNVEV.